This T cell receptor beta chain is from a study of OX40 agonist ivuxolimab in advanced cancers. A remark on this clone: Its antigen is undetermined.

General study points: Antigen specificity of clonally expanded peripheral T cells was not established.

Produced via immunoSEQ multiplex PCR; TCRdb's table is partial and in-frame only. In the table there are 68,000 or so clones, roughly 84% of which are singletons. Per the germline V gene, CDR1 is SGHVS and CDR2 is FQNEAQ. The CDR3 totals 15 residues. V gave up 4 bases and J gave up 7 bases, with 20 bases separating them. The chain uses TRBV7-8 and TRBJ2-7; tentative D call: TRBD2 (5 bases). The TCR comes from an adult with an advanced solid tumor such as melanoma, head and neck, liver or kidney cancer. Sample: CD4+ or CD8+ T cells sorted from blood, taken in a trial of the OX40 agonist ivuxolimab. CDR3 bases: TGTGCCAGCAGCTCTCTCGAGGGCAGGATGAGGGAGCAGTACTTC. Protein product: CASSSLEGRMREQYF.